Shown below are 15 T cell receptor beta chains from a single sample sequenced in a study of blood T cells in healthy people across ages. Using a J-beta primer mix together with a sample-barcoded 5' primer, a second PCR was run for roughly 6 to 12 cycles. TCRdb reprocessed the 5' RACE reads via MiXCR and lists one record per CDR3 protein. The sample has roughly 800,000 distinct CDR3 sequences; about 55% are singletons. The material sequenced was blood. The receptors shown here come from a man of 80 years or more in good health.

This clonotype was counted a few times. The chain joins TRBV10-3 to TRBJ1-2, with 8 bases fitting TRBD1. Unmatched junction bases numbered 9, after V lost 6 bases and J lost 0 bases. The CDR3 sequence is 16 residues long. CDR1 is ENHRY, CDR2 SYGVKD, per germline. The DNA of the CDR3 is TGTGCCATCAGCCCCGGACAGGGAGTGGCTAACTATGGCTACACCTTC. It specifies CAISPGQGVANYGYTF.

The V and J genes are TRBV27 and TRBJ1-2, with D unclear. Deletions cut 3 bases from V and 1 base from J, with 9 bases between. Per germline, CDR1 MNHEY and CDR2 SMNVEV (reference sequence). The CDR3 runs 14 residues. CDR3 bases: TGTGCCAGCAGTTTTAGGGCCGATAACTATGGCTACACCTTC. Amino acids: CASSFRADNYGYTF.

This sequence joins TRBV6-1 and TRBJ1-1, with 7 bases identical to TRBD1. CDR1 and CDR2 (germline): MNHNS, SASEGT. This CDR3 has 15 amino acids. The V gene end was trimmed by 3 bases and the J gene end by 3 bases; junction bases not matched to a gene: 7. CDR3 sequence: CASSETGRRDTEAFF. CDR3 coding DNA: TGTGCCAGCAGTGAGACAGGGCGTAGGGACACTGAAGCTTTCTTT.

This chain joins TRBV28 and TRBJ2-5, with a tentative D call TRBD2 (6 bases). The germline gives CDR1 MDHEN, CDR2 SYDVKM. The CDR3 is 15 amino acids. V gave up 6 bases and J gave up 2 bases, with 16 bases separating them. The CDR3 DNA reads TGTGCCAGCAGGGAACGGGGACTGACGCAAGAGACCCAGTACTTC. It translates to CASRERGLTQETQYF.

This clonotype has more than one count but fewer than ten. The chain links TRBV6-2 or TRBV6-3 to TRBJ1-1; D is perhaps TRBD1 (5 bases). The V gene lost 6 bases and the J gene lost 4 bases, with 21 bases spanning the gap. Looked up from germline, CDR1 is MNHEY and CDR2 is SVGEGT. There are 16 residues in the CDR3. Here the CDR3 DNA reads TGTGCCAGCAGCCCAGGGTTGGTGACCAGGAGCACTGAAGCTTTCTTT. It yields the protein CASSPGLVTRSTEAFF.

This rearrangement joins TRBV5-6 to TRBJ2-4, with D perhaps matching TRBD1 (5 bases). Between the trimmed V and J ends, which lost 4 bases and 0 bases, there was a span of 14 bases. Germline V gene lookup returns CDR1 SGHDT and CDR2 YYEEEE. The CDR3 totals 16 residues. CDR3 sequence reads: CASSRMTVLAKNIQYF. The DNA for the CDR3 is TGTGCCAGCAGCCGGATGACAGTTCTAGCCAAAAACATTCAGTACTTC.

V usage is TRBV7-8 and J usage is TRBJ1-4; D is possibly TRBD1 (5 bases). This CDR3 region has 16 residues. From germline, CDR1 is SGHVS and CDR2 FQNEAQ. Trimming pared 2 bases from V and 4 bases from J, leaving 14 bases between. The CDR3 DNA sequence: TGTGCCAGCAGCTTAAGGGGACTTTTACTTAATGAAAAACTGTTTTTT. Translating gives CASSLRGLLLNEKLFF.

The CDR3 nucleotides read TGTGCCACCAGGGGGACAGGTTCATCCTACAATGAGCAGTTCTTC. Its translation is CATRGTGSSYNEQFF. The V call is TRBV24-1, the J call TRBJ2-1, with 8 bases lining up with TRBD1. The germline V gene has CDR1 KGHDR and CDR2 SFDVKD. The CDR3 runs to 15 residues. J was trimmed by 1 base and V by 7 bases; bases with no gene match: 5.

This clonotype was observed a handful of times. The chain couples TRBV3-1 to TRBJ1-4; D gene unclear. The CDR3 extends over 16 amino acids. Trimming shortened V by 1 base and J by 5 bases, and 14 bases separated the two germline ends. Germline V lookup: CDR1 LGHDT, CDR2 YNNKEL (reference sequence). The CDR3 sequence is CASSQVFGRKNEKLFF. The CDR3 nucleotides read TGTGCCAGCAGCCAAGTTTTTGGCAGAAAAAATGAAAAACTGTTTTTT.

The chain is built from TRBV12-3 or TRBV12-4 and TRBJ2-7; the D gene could be TRBD1 or TRBD2 (5 bases each). The ends were cut back, 5 bases at V and 12 bases at J, with 20 bases in the middle. CDR3 size: 13 residues. In DNA form, the CDR3 reads TGTGCCAGCAGTCGGGACGATCGTAGGATTCGGTACTTC. It codes for CASSRDDRRIRYF.

The J gene is TRBJ2-4, the V gene TRBV20-1; the match to TRBD1 covers 9 bases. The assigned J gene may be wrong: the sequence end matches TRBJ2-7 better. This CDR3 has 15 amino acids. Germline-derived CDR1 and CDR2 are DFQATT and SNEGSKA (reference sequence). CDR3 in amino acids: CSAVNPGQGNYEQYF. CDR3 coding DNA: TGCAGTGCCGTGAACCCGGGACAGGGTAACTACGAGCAGTACTTC.

The V call is TRBV20-1, the J call TRBJ2-5; D might be TRBD2 (6 bases). The germline V and J ends were trimmed by 2 bases and 5 bases, with 18 bases remaining between them. This CDR3 is 15 amino acids long. CDR1 DFQATT and CDR2 SNEGSKA come from the germline V gene (reference sequence). The CDR3 loop reads CSARLSRGSGETQYF. CDR3 coding DNA: TGCAGTGCTAGACTTTCTCGGGGGTCTGGGGAGACCCAGTACTTC.

This clonotype showed up many times. The V and J genes are TRBV29-1 and TRBJ2-5, with a tentative D call TRBD2 (5 bases). The CDR3 has 12 amino acids. The germline V gene has CDR1 SQVTM and CDR2 ANQGSEA. V dropped 5 bases and J dropped 4 bases, with 11 bases sitting between them. For the CDR3, the DNA is TGCAGCGTTCGCGGCCGGGGAGAGACCCAGTACTTC. It encodes CSVRGRGETQYF.

This clonotype was seen a handful of times. V usage is TRBV20-1 and J usage is TRBJ2-5; D possibly corresponds to TRBD2 (5 bases). The CDR3 is 15 amino acids. V was trimmed by 4 bases and J by 0 bases, leaving 15 bases between them. Germline V gene lookup returns CDR1 DFQATT and CDR2 SNEGSKA (reference sequence). CDR3 sequence: CSATHLASYQETQYF. CDR3 DNA sequence: TGCAGTGCTACACACTTAGCGTCGTACCAAGAGACCCAGTACTTC.

This chain links TRBV4-3 with TRBJ2-1, with D perhaps matching TRBD2 (6 bases). The germline gives CDR1 LGHNA, CDR2 YSLEER. Trimming shortened V by 0 bases and J by 6 bases, and 18 bases separated the two germline ends. The CDR3 totals 17 residues. The CDR3 loop reads CASSQDLAGNPTNEQFF. CDR3 bases: TGCGCCAGCAGCCAAGATCTTGCGGGGAACCCTACCAATGAGCAGTTCTTC.